This T cell receptor (beta chain) was found in a study of blood T cell repertoires in COVID-19. Study at large: Some COVID-19 samples were acute and others convalescent; all came from the United States, Italy and Spain. Nucleic acid was either cDNA or gDNA, and it came from T cells, B-cell-depleted T cells, or PBMCs.

Under the authors' procedure: Amplification of reference gene primers was used by the study to estimate nucleated cell counts. The table came from immunoSEQ multiplex PCR; TCRdb's copy has only in-frame clones and leaves some out. The V and J calls and clone size were taken over from that table, and D and trimming were inferred from the DNA. This table holds approximately 400,000 clones, 89% found once. V shed 0 bases, J shed 7 bases, and the junction held 6 bases outside the gene matches. CDR3 size: 16 residues. CDR1 LNHNV and CDR2 YYDKDF come from the germline V gene (reference sequence). This receptor was taken from a middle-aged man with acute or convalescent COVID-19. Material for sequencing was peripheral blood. This rearrangement joins TRBV15 to TRBJ1-4; 9 bases map to TRBD1. In nucleotides, the CDR3 is TGTGCCACCAGCAGAGATAGACAGGGGGGGCGTGAAAAACTGTTTTTT. Translated, it gives CATSRDRQGGREKLFF.